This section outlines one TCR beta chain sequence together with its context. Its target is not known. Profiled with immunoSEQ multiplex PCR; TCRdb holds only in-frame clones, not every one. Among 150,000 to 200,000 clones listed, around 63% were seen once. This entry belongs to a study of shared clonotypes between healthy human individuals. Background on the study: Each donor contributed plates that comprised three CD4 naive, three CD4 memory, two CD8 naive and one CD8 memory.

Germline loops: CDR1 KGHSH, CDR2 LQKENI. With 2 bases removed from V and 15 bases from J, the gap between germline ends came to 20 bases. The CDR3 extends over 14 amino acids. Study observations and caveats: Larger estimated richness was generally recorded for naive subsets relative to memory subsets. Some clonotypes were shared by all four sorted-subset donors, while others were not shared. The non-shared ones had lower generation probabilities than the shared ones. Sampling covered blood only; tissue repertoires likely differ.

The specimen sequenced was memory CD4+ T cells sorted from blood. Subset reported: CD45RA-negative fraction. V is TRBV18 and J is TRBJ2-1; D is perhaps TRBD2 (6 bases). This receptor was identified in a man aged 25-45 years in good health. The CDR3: CASSPKAGWALLFF. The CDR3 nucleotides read TGTGCCAGCTCACCAAAAGCGGGCTGGGCCCTGCTGTTCTTC.